The 6 T cell receptor beta chains reported below all come from one sample, sequenced in a study of T cell changes during pregnancy in multiple sclerosis. The protocol was immunoSEQ multiplex PCR, while the TCRdb copy is restricted to in-frame clones and leaves out a portion. Of about 43,000 clones in the sample, about nine tenths were seen once. The sample in question was peripheral blood, obtained in the second trimester of pregnancy. These receptors came from a female donor in good health, enrolled as a control in a pregnancy study.

This clone was recorded once. The genes are TRBV6-4 and TRBJ2-3; 12 bases are a match to TRBD2. The junction had 0 bases not matched to a gene; V was cut back by 4 bases and J by 1 base. The CDR3 has 15 residues. Germline V gives CDR1 MRHNA, CDR2 SNTAGT. The CDR3 DNA reads as TGTGCCAGCAGTGGGACTAGCGGGGGCACAGATACGCAGTATTTT. Translating gives CASSGTSGGTDTQYF.

The genes are TRBV6-5 and TRBJ1-1; weak D call: TRBD1 (6 bases). The CDR3 loop spans 14 amino acids. The V end was cut by 8 bases, the J end by 0 bases, with 13 bases between. Germline CDR1 reads MNHEY; CDR2 reads SVGAGI. CDR3 nucleotides: TGTGCCAGCTTATGGGGGCCCATGAACACTGAAGCTTTCTTT. Translated: CASLWGPMNTEAFF.

The chain recombines TRBV10-1 with TRBJ2-2, with D maybe TRBD2 (6 bases). Trimming cost V 5 bases and J 0 bases, with 10 bases left between them. Looked up from germline, CDR1 is WNHNN and CDR2 is SYGVQD (reference sequence). This CDR3 has 15 amino acids. In DNA form, the CDR3 reads TGCGCCAGCAGTCGGGGACTGGCGAACACCGGGGAGCTGTTTTTT. Encoded protein: CASSRGLANTGELFF.

The chain is built from TRBV10-1 and TRBJ1-4; 10 nucleotides align to TRBD1. Germline CDR1 reads WNHNN; CDR2 reads SYGVQD (reference sequence). The length of the CDR3 is 16 residues. The J segment lost 8 bases and the V segment lost 2 bases, leaving 8 bases of the junction unmatched. CDR3 sequence: CASSEQGQGSGEKLFF. The CDR3 DNA reads as TGCGCCAGCAGTGAGCAGGGACAGGGGTCTGGGGAAAAACTGTTTTTT.

This clone occurred a few times. The sample has other DNA sequences that encode this CDR3 too. The rearrangement uses TRBV13 and TRBJ2-7; possible D gene TRBD1, 5 bases. Germline V gene data show CDR1 as PRHDT and CDR2 as FYEKMQ (reference sequence). Deletions cut 0 bases from V and 3 bases from J, with 9 bases between. The CDR3 extends over 14 amino acids. The CDR3 here is CASSLGGRVYEQYF. The CDR3 coding sequence is TGTGCCAGCAGCTTAGGCGGCAGGGTCTACGAGCAGTACTTC.

This chain joins TRBV19 and TRBJ1-4, with 8 bases identical to TRBD1. Germline CDR1 LNHDA, CDR2 SQIVND (reference sequence). V lost 4 bases and J lost 4; bases outside the gene matches: 5. The CDR3 contains 15 residues. CDR3 in DNA: TGTGCCAGTAGTACCTACAGGGGGAGTAATGAAAAACTGTTTTTT. It is translated as CASSTYRGSNEKLFF.